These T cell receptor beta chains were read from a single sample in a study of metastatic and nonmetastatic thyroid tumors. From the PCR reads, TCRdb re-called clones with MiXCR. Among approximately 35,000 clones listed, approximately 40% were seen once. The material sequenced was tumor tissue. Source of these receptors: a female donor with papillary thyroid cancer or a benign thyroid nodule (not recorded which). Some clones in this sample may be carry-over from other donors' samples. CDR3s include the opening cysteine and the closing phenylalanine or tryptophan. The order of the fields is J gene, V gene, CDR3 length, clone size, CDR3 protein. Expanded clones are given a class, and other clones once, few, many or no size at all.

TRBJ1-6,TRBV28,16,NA,CASSFAPRTQNSPLHF
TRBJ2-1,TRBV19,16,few,CASSRGVGPGYNEQFF
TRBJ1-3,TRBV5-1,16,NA,CASSLDGGLEGNTIYF
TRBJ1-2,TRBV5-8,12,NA,CASSWTGRGYTF
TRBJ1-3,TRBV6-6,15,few,CASSYSNRVGNTIYF
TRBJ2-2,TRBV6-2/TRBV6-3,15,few,CASRRQGVNTGELFF
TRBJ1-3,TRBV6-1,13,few,CASRRGQENTIYF
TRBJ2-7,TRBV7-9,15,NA,CASIPQKGGPYEQYF
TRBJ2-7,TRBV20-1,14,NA,CSARDTGVPYEQYF
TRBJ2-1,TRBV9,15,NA,CASSVSGTSTDEQFF
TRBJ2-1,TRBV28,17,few,CASGAPGQGSSYNEQFF
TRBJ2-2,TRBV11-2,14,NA,CASSLAVNTGELFF
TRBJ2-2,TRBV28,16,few,CASSHREGANTGELFF
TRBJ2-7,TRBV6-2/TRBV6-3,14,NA,CASSSGRERDEQYF
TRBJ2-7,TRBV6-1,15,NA,CASSEVLTPPYEQYF
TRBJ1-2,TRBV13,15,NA,CASSLGSLYRYGYTF
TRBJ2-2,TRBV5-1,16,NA,CASSLFASGTNGELFF
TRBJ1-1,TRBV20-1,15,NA,CSAPKWGGASAEAFF
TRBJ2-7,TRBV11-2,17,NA,CASSLDRVGALSYEQYF
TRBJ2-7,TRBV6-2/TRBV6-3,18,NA,CASSYVPGLAGRAYEQYF
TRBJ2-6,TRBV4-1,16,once,CASSQDRQGGANVLTF
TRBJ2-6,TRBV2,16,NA,CATSWDGHSGANVLTF
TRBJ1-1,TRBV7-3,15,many,CASSPDGGDNTEAFF
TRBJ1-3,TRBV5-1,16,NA,CASSPGQAISGNTIYF
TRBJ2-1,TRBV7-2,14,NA,CASSQGQGLNEQFF
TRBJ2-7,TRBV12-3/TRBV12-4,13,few,CASVRTGTYEQYF
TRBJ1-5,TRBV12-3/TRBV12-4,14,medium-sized,CASSTTGNGQPQHF
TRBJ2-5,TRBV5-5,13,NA,CASLSEGQETQYF
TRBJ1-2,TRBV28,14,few,CASSSPPRDYGYTF
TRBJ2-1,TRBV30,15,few,CAWRRTLDSYNEQFF
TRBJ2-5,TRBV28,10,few,CATYQETQYF
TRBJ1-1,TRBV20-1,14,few,CSARETTGWAEAFF
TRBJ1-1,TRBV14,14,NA,CASSQDLGTAEAFF
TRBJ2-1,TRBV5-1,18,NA,CASSLLLGASDLGNEQFF
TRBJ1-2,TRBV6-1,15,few,CASSRGEGGLYGYTF
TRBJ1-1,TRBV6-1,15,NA,CASSKDRTLNTEAFF
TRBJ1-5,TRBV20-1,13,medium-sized,CSAGGADDQPQHF
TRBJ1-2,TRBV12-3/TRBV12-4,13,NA,CASSPDIGYGYTF
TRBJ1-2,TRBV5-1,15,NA,CASSLAGQATYGYTF
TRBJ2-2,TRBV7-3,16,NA,CASSLTGLAGTGELFF
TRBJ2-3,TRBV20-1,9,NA,CSAPNTQYF
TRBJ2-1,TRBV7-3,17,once,CASSLTPSGRARNEQFF
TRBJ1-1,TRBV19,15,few,CASSVGLGSPAGAFF
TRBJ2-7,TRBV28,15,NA,CASSYNRGPTYEQYF
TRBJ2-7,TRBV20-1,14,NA,CSAGDSSNRYEQYF
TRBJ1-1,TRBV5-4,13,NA,CASSQGPNTEAFF
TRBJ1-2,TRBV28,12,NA,CASRRDNYGYTF
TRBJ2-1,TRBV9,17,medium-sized,CASSVGGTGGSYNEQFF
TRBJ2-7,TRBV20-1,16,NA,CSARDRGGTSPYEQYF
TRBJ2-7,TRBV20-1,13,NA,CSVGGRASYEQYF
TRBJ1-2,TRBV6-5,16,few,CASSYSPSTGGYGYTF